The clone carrying this TCR beta chain was seen only once. Its matching antigen is unknown. Second doses at about 4 or about 12 weeks were pooled. The source of the sample is a study of T cell responses to AZD1222 COVID-19 vaccine. Study-wide results and limits: Only 5 to 7 individuals given AZD1222 were seropositive at baseline. Spike-wide coverage was observed for vaccine-associated CD4 TCRs, with dominant responses at 160-218 and 743-854.

Produced via immunoSEQ multiplex PCR; TCRdb's table is partial and in-frame only. The sample has some 53,000 clones; roughly 87% are singletons. Trimming took off 4 bases at V and 5 bases at J, with 12 bases between the two ends. The CDR3 contains 13 residues. The germline V gene has CDR1 KGHSH and CDR2 LQKENI. The TCR comes from an adult who received the AZD1222 COVID-19 vaccine. Material: peripheral blood, obtained 28 days after the second AZD1222 dose. The rearrangement uses TRBV18 and TRBJ2-7; D remains unclear. For the CDR3, the DNA is TGTGCCAGCTCACAGGAGCGTACCGACGAGCAGTACTTC. The encoded protein is CASSQERTDEQYF.